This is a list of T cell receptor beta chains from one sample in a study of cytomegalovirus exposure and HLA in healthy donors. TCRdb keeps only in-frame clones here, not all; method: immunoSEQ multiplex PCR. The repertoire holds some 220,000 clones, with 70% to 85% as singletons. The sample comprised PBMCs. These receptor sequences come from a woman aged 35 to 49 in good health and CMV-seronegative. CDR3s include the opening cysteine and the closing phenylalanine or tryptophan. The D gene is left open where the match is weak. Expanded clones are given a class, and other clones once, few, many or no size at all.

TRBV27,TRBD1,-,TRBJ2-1,CASSRDRGSYNEQFF,TGTGCCAGCAGCCGGGACAGGGGATCCTACAATGAGCAGTTCTTC
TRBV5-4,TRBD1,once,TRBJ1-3,CASNSPLRDRGICGNTIYF,TGTGCCAGCAACTCGCCCCTCCGGGACAGGGGAATCTGTGGAAACACCATATATTTT
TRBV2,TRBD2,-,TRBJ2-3,CARGDSDTQYF,TGTGCCCGGGGGGATTCAGATACGCAGTATTTT
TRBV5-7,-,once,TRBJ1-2,CASSEMFQIKF,TGTGCCAGCAGCGAGATGTTTCAAATCAAATTC
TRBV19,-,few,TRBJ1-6,CASSPRGGSSPLHF,TGTGCCAGTAGTCCTCGCGGGGGGTCTTCACCCCTCCACTTT
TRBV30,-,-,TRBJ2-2,CAWSLSVGELFF,TGTGCCTGGAGTCTTAGTGTGGGGGAGCTGTTTTTT
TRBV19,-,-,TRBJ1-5,CASSTSNQPQHF,TGTGCCAGCTCGACAAGCAATCAGCCCCAGCATTTT
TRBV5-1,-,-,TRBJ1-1,CASSQVGVNTEAFF,TGCGCCAGCAGCCAAGTCGGGGTTAACACTGAAGCTTTCTTT
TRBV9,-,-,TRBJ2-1,CASSVGGGASNEQFF,TGTGCCAGCAGCGTAGGTGGGGGGGCCTCTAATGAGCAGTTCTTC
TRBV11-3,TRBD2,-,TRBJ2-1,CASSLGTSGGYNEQFF,TGTGCCAGCAGCCTGGGGACTAGCGGGGGGTACAATGAGCAGTTCTTC
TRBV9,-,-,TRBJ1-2,CASRGTGPGYTF,TGTGCCAGCAGGGGTACAGGTCCCGGCTACACCTTC
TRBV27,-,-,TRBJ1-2,CASRSTGSYGYTF,TGTGCCAGCAGATCGACAGGAAGCTATGGCTACACCTTC
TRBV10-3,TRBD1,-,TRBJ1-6,CAIRDRGNSPLHF,TGTGCCATCAGGGACAGGGGCAATTCACCCCTCCACTTT
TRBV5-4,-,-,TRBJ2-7,CASSLMSSGEQYF,TGTGCCAGCAGCTTGATGTCCTCGGGGGAGCAGTACTTC
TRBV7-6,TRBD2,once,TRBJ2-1,CASSFGLAGNEQFF,TGTGCCAGCAGCTTTGGGCTAGCGGGCAATGAGCAGTTCTTC
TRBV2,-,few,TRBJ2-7,CASSEVSLAPYEQYF,TGTGCCAGCAGTGAAGTCTCACTAGCTCCCTACGAGCAGTACTTC
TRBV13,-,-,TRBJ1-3,CASSFYTGGLDGNTIYF,TGTGCCAGCAGCTTTTACACCGGGGGTTTGGATGGAAACACCATATATTTT
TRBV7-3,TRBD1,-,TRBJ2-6,CASSSRTGGGSGANVLTF,TGTGCCAGCAGCTCACGGACAGGGGGAGGCTCTGGGGCCAACGTCCTGACTTTC
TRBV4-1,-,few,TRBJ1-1,CASRRGHELRNTEAFF,TGCGCCAGCCGGAGGGGCCACGAATTGAGGAACACTGAAGCTTTCTTT
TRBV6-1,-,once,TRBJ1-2,CASSEPAGYGYTF,TGTGCCAGCAGTGAACCGGCAGGCTATGGCTACACCTTC
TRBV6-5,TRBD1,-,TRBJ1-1,CASSKPPGGTEAFF,TGTGCCAGCAGCAAACCCCCAGGGGGCACTGAAGCTTTCTTT
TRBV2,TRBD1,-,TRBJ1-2,CASNSQGAGTF,TGTGCCAGCAACTCACAGGGGGCAGGCACCTTC
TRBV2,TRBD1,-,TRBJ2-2,CASSTGTGKYTGELFF,TGTGCCAGCAGCACCGGGACAGGGAAATACACCGGGGAGCTGTTTTTT
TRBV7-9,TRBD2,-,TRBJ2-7,CASSSSGASYEQYF,TGTGCCAGCAGCTCTAGCGGGGCCTCCTACGAGCAGTACTTC
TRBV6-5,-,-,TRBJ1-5,CASRDRSRDQPQHF,TGTGCCAGCAGAGACAGGAGTCGCGATCAGCCCCAGCATTTT
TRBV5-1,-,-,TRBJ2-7,CASSLGLLPGEQYF,TGCGCCAGCAGCTTGGGCCTCCTCCCAGGGGAGCAGTACTTC
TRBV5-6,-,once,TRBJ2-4,CASSPLKGDRNQYF,TGTGCCAGCAGTCCTTTAAAGGGGGACCGGAATCAGTACTTC
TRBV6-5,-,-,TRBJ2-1,CASSYSVRDPNEQFF,TGTGCCAGCAGTTACTCTGTCAGGGATCCCAATGAGCAGTTCTTC
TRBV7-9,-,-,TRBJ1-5,CASSPGGDSNQAQHF,TGTGCCAGCAGCCCCGGGGGGGATAGCAATCAGGCCCAGCATTTT
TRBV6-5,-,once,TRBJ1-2,CASSGQGRHYGYTF,TGTGCCAGCAGTGGTCAGGGAAGGCACTATGGCTACACCTTC
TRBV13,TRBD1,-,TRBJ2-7,CASSLQGTGGMYEQYF,TGTGCCAGCAGCTTACAGGGGACAGGGGGCATGTACGAGCAGTACTTC
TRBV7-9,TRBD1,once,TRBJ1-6,CASSLYSRTGADNSPLHF,TGTGCCAGCAGCTTATATTCCCGGACAGGGGCGGATAATTCACCCCTCCACTTT
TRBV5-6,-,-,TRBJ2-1,CASSNPGLSSYNEQFF,TGTGCCAGCAGCAACCCGGGATTAAGCTCCTACAATGAGCAGTTCTTC
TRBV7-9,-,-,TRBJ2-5,CASSLAPLQETQYF,TGTGCCAGCAGCTTAGCCCCACTCCAAGAGACCCAGTACTTC
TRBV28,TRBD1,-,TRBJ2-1,CASGSGQGASDEQFF,TGTGCCAGCGGCTCCGGACAGGGGGCGTCGGATGAGCAGTTCTTC
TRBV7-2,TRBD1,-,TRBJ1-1,CASSSRQGTTEAFF,TGTGCCAGCAGCTCAAGACAGGGAACCACTGAAGCTTTCTTT
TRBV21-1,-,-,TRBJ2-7,CASSKLTSGGPLEQYF,TGTGCCAGCAGCAAACTGACTAGCGGGGGTCCCCTCGAGCAGTACTTC
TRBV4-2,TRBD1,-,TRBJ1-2,CASSLQWGDSYGYTF,TGTGCCAGCAGCCTCCAATGGGGGGACAGCTATGGCTACACCTTC
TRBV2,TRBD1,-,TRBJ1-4,CASGGTGNEKLFF,TGTGCCAGCGGCGGGACAGGGAATGAAAAACTGTTTTTT
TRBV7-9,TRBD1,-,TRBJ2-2,CASSPRGQGNTGELFF,TGTGCCAGCAGCCCTCGGGGACAGGGGAACACCGGGGAGCTGTTTTTT
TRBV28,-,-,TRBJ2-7,CASSVAYYEQYF,TGTGCCAGCAGCGTCGCCTACTACGAGCAGTACTTC
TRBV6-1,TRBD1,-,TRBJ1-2,CASSELQGYYGYTF,TGTGCCAGCAGTGAACTACAGGGGTACTATGGCTACACCTTC
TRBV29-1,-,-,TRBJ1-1,CSVEETGLSLSEAFF,TGCAGCGTTGAAGAGACGGGTCTCTCCCTCTCCGAAGCTTTCTTT
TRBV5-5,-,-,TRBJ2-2,CASSPLTSTGELFF,TGTGCCAGCAGCCCTCTAACTTCAACCGGGGAGCTGTTTTTT
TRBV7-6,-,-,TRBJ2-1,CASSLETRDLSAEQFF,TGTGCCAGCAGCTTAGAGACCCGGGATCTGTCTGCTGAGCAGTTCTTC
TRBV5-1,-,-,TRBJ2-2,CASSLAQIQTNTGELFF,TGCGCCAGCAGCTTGGCGCAGATACAAACGAACACCGGGGAGCTGTTTTTT
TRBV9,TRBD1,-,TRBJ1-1,CASSPGQMNTEAFF,TGTGCCAGCAGCCCGGGACAGATGAACACTGAAGCTTTCTTT
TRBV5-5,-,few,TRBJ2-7,CASSLKIRTAPSYEQYF,TGTGCCAGCAGCCTTAAGATTCGGACAGCCCCCTCCTACGAGCAGTACTTC
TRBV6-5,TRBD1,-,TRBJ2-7,CASRSRTGGTYEQYF,TGTGCCAGCCGGTCCCGGACAGGGGGGACTTACGAGCAGTACTTC